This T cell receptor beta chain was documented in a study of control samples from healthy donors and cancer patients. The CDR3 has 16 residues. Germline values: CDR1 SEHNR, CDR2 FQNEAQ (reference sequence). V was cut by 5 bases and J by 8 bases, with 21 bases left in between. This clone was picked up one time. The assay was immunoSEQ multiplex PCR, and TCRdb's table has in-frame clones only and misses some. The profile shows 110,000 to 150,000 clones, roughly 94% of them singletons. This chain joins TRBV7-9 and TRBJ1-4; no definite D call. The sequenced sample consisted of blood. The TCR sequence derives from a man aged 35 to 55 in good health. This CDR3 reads CASSEGVQGMGEKLFF. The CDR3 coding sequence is TGTGCCAGCAGCGAAGGCGTCCAAGGGATGGGGGAAAAACTGTTTTTT. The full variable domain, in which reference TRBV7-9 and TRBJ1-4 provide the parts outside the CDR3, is DTGVSQNPRHKITKRGQNVTFRCDPISEHNRLYWYRQTLGQGPEFLTYFQNEAQLEKSRLLSDRFSAERPKGSFSTLEIQRTEQGDSAMYLCASSEGVQGMGEKLFFGSGTQLSVL.